This T cell receptor beta chain was documented in a study of blood T cells in healthy people across ages (dated by TCRdb to between 2015 and 2016). Regarding the study in general: In model experiments, template switching captured roughly one uniquely barcoded TCR beta cDNA molecule for every two T cells. Donors were grouped into four age groups: young (average roughly 17 years), middle-aged (39), aged (roughly 62) and long-lived (roughly 80). To avoid experimental bias, donors of different ages were randomly spread across the sequencing lanes. For two donors (one aged 18 to 29 and one aged 80 or older), the study analyzed two additional independent replicas of 1 million unique cDNA reads from the same blood draw. Using deep sequencing normalized with unique cDNA molecular identifiers, the study measured how TCR beta repertoire diversity changes with age.

Libraries were constructed by 5' RACE. For sequencing, an Illumina HiSeq 2500 was employed. A second about 7 to 12 cycle PCR used a sample-barcoded 5' primer and a J-beta primer mix. A template-switch 5' adaptor carrying 12 random nucleotides introduced a unique molecular identifier onto each TCR beta cDNA molecule. Each sample yielded at least 3 million CDR3-containing paired-end reads. All of the RNA was converted into first-strand cDNA using the Mint cDNA synthesis kit, with a TRBC-specific oligonucleotide serving as the primer. After uracil-DNA glycosylase treatment, a first 18-cycle PCR used universal primers M1SS and BC2_uni_R on all cDNA. As for the original processing: For normalization, 1 million high-quality reads, each with a distinct molecular identifier, were randomly selected from each sample. Instead of being binned into consensus sequences, reads that shared molecular identifiers were thrown out. MiTCR, set to a Q25 quality threshold and the strictest error-elimination algorithm, was used for CDR3 identification, clonotype clustering and error correction. A nonparametric unseen species model using Euler transformation provided a lower-bound estimate of total TCR beta diversity. TCRdb reprocessing: public reads trimmed at Q25 with fastp, clones called with MiXCR, in-frame beta chains kept. Rows matching on CDR3 protein sequence are summarized as one entry with the most common DNA and genes. The V and J calls come from TCRdb's annotation, not from the publication. This sample holds fewer than 750,000 distinct CDR3 sequences; around half were observed only once. Around 25% of the sample is held by the ten biggest clonotypes.

The germline ends are 11 bases apart after V is trimmed by 0 bases and J by 8 bases. CDR1 and CDR2 are read off the germline V gene as SGHTA and FQGNSA. The CDR3 runs 14 residues from the cysteine to the phenylalanine. Only the CDR3 part of the read is kept: 42 bases, read in frame from the first base. Broader findings and caveats from the paper: Observed TCR beta diversity correlated strongly with the percentage of naive T cells measured by flow cytometry. Estimates of total diversity based on one million sequenced T cells were regarded as lower bounds and as underestimates. The CMV infection status of donors was not known, potentially confounding age-related changes in expanded clonotypes. As age increased, observed TCR beta diversity per million T cells dropped in a roughly linear way, and a significant reduction was already evident by age about 40. Since profiling was done on bulk unsorted PBMCs, naive and antigen-experienced compartments could not be conclusively compared. Compared with the aged group, the long-lived group had more naive CD4+ T cells, fewer expanded clones and increased TCR diversity, suggesting age selection.

The donors were roughly 39 Caucasian individuals from Russia, aged roughly 6 to 90 years, who were systemically healthy. Ten milliliters of peripheral blood were drawn from each donor into EDTA-treated Vacutainer tubes. Ficoll-Paque density-gradient centrifugation was used to isolate PBMCs, with at least 7 million per sample. Trizol reagent was used to extract total RNA from the PBMCs, yielding at least 5.5 micrograms per sample. The percentages of naive CD45RAhigh/CD27high T cells were determined by flow cytometry on a PBMC aliquot from every donor. Concerning this clonotype itself: Its antigen has not been determined. Within one base of it there is no much larger clone, and no base qualities were kept.

Specimen: blood. The V and J segments used are TRBV7-2 and TRBJ2-1; no D segment can be confidently identified. This TCR came from a man older than 75 in good health. The CDR3 region has the sequence CASSLAVGRDEQFF. The nucleotide sequence reads as follows: TGTGCCAGCAGCTTAGCGGTAGGTCGGGATGAGCAGTTCTTC. When the CDR3 is completed using the reference TRBV7-2 and TRBJ2-1 genes on either side, the full variable domain is GAGVSQSPSNKVTEKGKDVELRCDPISGHTALYWYRQSLGQGLEFLIYFQGNSAPDKSGLPSDRFSAERTGGSVSTLTIQRTQQEDSAVYLCASSLAVGRDEQFFGPGTRLTVL.